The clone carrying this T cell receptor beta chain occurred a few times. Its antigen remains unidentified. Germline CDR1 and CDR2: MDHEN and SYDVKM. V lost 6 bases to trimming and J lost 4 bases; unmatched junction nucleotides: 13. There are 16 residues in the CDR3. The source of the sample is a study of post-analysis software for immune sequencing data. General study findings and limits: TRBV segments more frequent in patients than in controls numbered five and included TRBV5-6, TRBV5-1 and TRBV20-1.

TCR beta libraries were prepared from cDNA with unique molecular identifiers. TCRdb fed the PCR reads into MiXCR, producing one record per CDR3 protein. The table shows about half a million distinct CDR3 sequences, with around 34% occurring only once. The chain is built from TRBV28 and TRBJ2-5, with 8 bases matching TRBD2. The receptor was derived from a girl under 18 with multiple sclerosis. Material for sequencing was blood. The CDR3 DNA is TGTGCCAGCAGCCCTGGAGACCAGCGGGGGACAGAGACCCAGTACTTC. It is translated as CASSPGDQRGTETQYF.